The 27 T cell receptor beta chains below all came from one sample that was sequenced in a study of beta chain features in type 1 diabetes. Overall study results and limits: Among patients with Type 1 diabetes, TCRB CDR3s were moderately but significantly shorter in every one of the four CD4+ subsets.

What these receptors recognize is not known. What was sequenced were expressed TCRB transcripts, since all of the isolated RNA had been reverse transcribed. Only in-frame clones appear in the TCRdb table, and some are missing; sequencing was by immunoSEQ multiplex PCR. The table lists some 640,000 clones, over 12% of them singletons. Sequenced material: naive CD4+ T cells from blood. These receptors originate from a man between 18 and 35 years old with type 1 diabetes.

The chain joins TRBV29-1 to TRBJ1-2, with TRBD1 matching over 9 bases. The length of the CDR3 is 14 residues. Trimming at V came to 7 bases and at J to 6 bases, leaving 12 bases not matched to a gene. Looked up from germline, CDR1 is SQVTM and CDR2 is ANQGSEA. The CDR3, as DNA: TGCAGCGGAACGACCGGGACAGGGTTCGATGGCTACACCTTC. This translates into CSGTTGTGFDGYTF. The entire variable domain, with the rest obtained from reference TRBV29-1 and TRBJ1-2, is as follows: SAVISQKPSRDICQRGTSLTIQCQVDSQVTMMFWYRQQPGQSLTLIATANQGSEATYESGFVIDKFPISRPNLTFSTLTVSNMSPEDSSIYLCSGTTGTGFDGYTFGSGTRLTVV.

This clone was counted a few times. The chain couples TRBV7-2 to TRBJ2-7; 9 bases agree with TRBD1. Unmatched junction bases numbered 8, after V lost 4 bases and J lost 7 bases. Germline loops: CDR1 SGHTA, CDR2 FQGNSA. The CDR3 extends over 14 amino acids. The CDR3 reads CASSSRDRAAEQYF. CDR3 nucleotide sequence: TGTGCCAGCAGCTCCCGGGACAGGGCGGCGGAGCAGTACTTC.

Of note for this clone: Additional DNA sequences in this sample encode the identical CDR3. The chain combines TRBV5-1 with TRBJ2-7, with TRBD1 identical over 7 bases. V trimming: 0 bases; J trimming: 3 bases; junction bases outside the gene matches: 3. From germline, CDR1 is SGHRS and CDR2 YFSETQ. CDR3 length: 14 amino acids. CDR3 nucleotide sequence: TGCGCCAGCAGCTTGGGAACAGGGGTCTACGAGCAGTACTTC. As protein: CASSLGTGVYEQYF.

This chain uses TRBV5-1 with TRBJ2-3; tentative D call: TRBD1 (5 bases). Germline assignment: CDR1 SGHRS and CDR2 YFSETQ. Trimming cost V 5 bases and J 3 bases, with 10 bases left between them. The CDR3 runs 13 residues. The CDR3 DNA reads TGCGCCAGCAGGGGCAGGGAAACAGATACGCAGTATTTT. This codes for CASRGRETDTQYF.

The chain joins TRBV5-1 to TRBJ2-5, with D maybe TRBD2 (5 bases). Trimming took 2 bases from V and 2 from J, leaving 10 bases between them. The V gene's germline CDR1 is SGHRS and CDR2 YFSETQ. The CDR3 contains 14 residues. CDR3 DNA: TGCGCCAGCAGCTTAAGGACTGCACAAGAGACCCAGTACTTC. The encoded protein is CASSLRTAQETQYF.

In this sample, this clone turned up a few times. The chain employs TRBV28 and TRBJ2-7; TRBD1 matches at 7 bases. CDR3 length: 14 residues. V gave up 6 bases and J gave up 4 bases; unmatched junction bases: 9. Germline CDR1 MDHEN, CDR2 SYDVKM. CDR3 residues: CASSNPGQKYEQYF. The CDR3 DNA sequence: TGTGCCAGCAGCAATCCGGGACAGAAATACGAGCAGTACTTC.

This clone was counted a few times. The CDR3 spells CASSEGLVVTGELFF. In DNA form, the CDR3 reads TGTGCCAGCAGTGAGGGACTAGTAGTCACCGGGGAGCTGTTTTTT. This chain uses TRBV28 with TRBJ2-2; TRBD2 aligns across 8 bases. This CDR3 comprises 15 residues. In germline, CDR1 is MDHEN, CDR2 SYDVKM. Losses at the gene ends were 5 bases for V and 4 bases for J; bases not matched to a gene: 6.

The chain carries TRBV4-1 and TRBJ2-1, with 9 bases that match TRBD1. This CDR3 has 17 residues. Looked up from germline, CDR1 is MGHRA and CDR2 is YSYEKL. V shed 3 bases and J 5 bases; nucleotides not matched to a gene: 11. Here the CDR3 reads CASSQAVGTGLDNEQFF. CDR3 in DNA: TGCGCCAGCAGCCAGGCGGTTGGGACAGGGTTGGACAATGAGCAGTTCTTC.

The V gene is TRBV14, the J gene TRBJ1-1; TRBD1 agrees at 7 bases. CDR3 length: 13 amino acids. V shed 4 bases and J 4 bases; nucleotides not matched to a gene: 3. Germline CDR1 reads SGHDN; CDR2 reads FVKESK. The CDR3: CASSPRDSTEAFF. The CDR3 bases are TGTGCCAGCAGCCCCCGGGACAGCACTGAAGCTTTCTTT.

This clone has just a few counts. CDR3 bases: TGTGCCAGCAGCTCAAAGGGCGGACAGGGAATAGATACGCAGTATTTT. Amino acid sequence: CASSSKGGQGIDTQYF. This chain joins TRBV9 and TRBJ2-3; 8 bases fit TRBD1. CDR1 and CDR2 from the germline V gene are SGDLS and YYNGEE. There are 16 residues in the CDR3. V shed 4 bases, J shed 5 bases, and the junction held 12 bases outside the gene matches.

The chain joins TRBV4-3 to TRBJ2-3; 11 nucleotides line up with TRBD2. Trimming cost V 1 base and J 2 bases; bases outside gene matches: 2. The CDR3 is made up of 16 amino acids. Germline CDR1 and CDR2: LGHNA and YSLEER. The CDR3: CASSQVSGGVTDTQYF. In DNA form, the CDR3 reads TGCGCCAGCAGCCAAGTTAGCGGGGGGGTCACAGATACGCAGTATTTT.

This clone has a single count. The gene calls are TRBV7-9 and TRBJ2-1, with TRBD1 matching 8 bases. This CDR3 comprises 15 residues. The germline V gene has CDR1 SEHNR and CDR2 FQNEAQ (reference sequence). With V trimmed by 5 bases and J by 4 bases, 7 bases remained unmatched. CDR3 in amino acids: CASSRGQGGYNEQFF. For the CDR3, the DNA is TGTGCCAGCAGCCGTGGACAGGGTGGATACAATGAGCAGTTCTTC.

This clone was counted a few times. The chain carries TRBV6-5 and TRBJ2-1; D assignment may be TRBD1 or TRBD2 (6 bases each). This CDR3 is built from 13 residues. The V end lost 6 bases, the J end lost 2 bases, and 8 bases lay between the germline ends. Looked up from germline, CDR1 is MNHEY and CDR2 is SVGAGI. The CDR3 region is CASREGAYNEQFF. The DNA of the CDR3 is TGTGCCAGCAGGGAGGGGGCCTACAATGAGCAGTTCTTC.

This chain's CDR3 is CASSERLSTDTQYF. CDR3 nucleotide sequence: TGTGCCAGCAGTGAACGGTTAAGCACAGATACGCAGTATTTT. The rearrangement joins TRBV6-4 to TRBJ2-3; D uncertain. Germline loops: CDR1 MRHNA, CDR2 SNTAGT. Deletions cut 3 bases from V and 0 bases from J, with 7 bases between. The CDR3 has 14 residues.

The table lists this clone with a few counts. The V gene is TRBV7-9, the J gene TRBJ1-2; no firm D call. The V gene lost 2 bases and the J gene lost 8 bases, with 18 bases spanning the gap. The CDR3 consists of 15 residues. Germline V gene lookup returns CDR1 SEHNR and CDR2 FQNEAQ (reference sequence). This CDR3 reads CASSLMDRRVSGYTF. CDR3 DNA sequence: TGTGCCAGCAGCTTAATGGACCGGCGGGTTTCCGGCTACACCTTC. Full variable domain (rest looked up from reference TRBV7-9 and TRBJ1-2): DTGVSQNPRHKITKRGQNVTFRCDPISEHNRLYWYRQTLGQGPEFLTYFQNEAQLEKSRLLSDRFSAERPKGSFSTLEIQRTEQGDSAMYLCASSLMDRRVSGYTFGSGTRLTVV.

The chain employs TRBV9 and TRBJ2-1, with 7 bases matching TRBD1. J lost 4 bases, V lost 4 bases, and 11 bases had no gene match. Germline V gives CDR1 SGDLS, CDR2 YYNGEE. The CDR3 runs to 16 residues. The CDR3 loop reads CASSPRTGGPYNEQFF. Here the CDR3 DNA reads TGTGCCAGCAGCCCCCGGACAGGAGGACCATACAATGAGCAGTTCTTC. Full variable domain (rest looked up from reference TRBV9 and TRBJ2-1): DSGVTQTPKHLITATGQRVTLRCSPRSGDLSVYWYQQSLDQGLQFLIQYYNGEERAKGNILERFSAQQFPDLHSELNLSSLELGDSALYFCASSPRTGGPYNEQFFGPGTRLTVL.

This clone appeared a few times. V usage is TRBV29-1 and J usage is TRBJ2-3, with 9 nucleotides matching TRBD2. The CDR3 contains 13 residues. V lost 6 bases to trimming and J lost 1 base; unmatched junction nucleotides: 2. The V gene's germline CDR1 is SQVTM and CDR2 ANQGSEA. CDR3 protein: CSVASGGTDTQYF. The CDR3 DNA follows: TGCAGCGTGGCTAGCGGGGGCACAGATACGCAGTATTTT.

In this sample, this clone turned up a few times. This sample also contains other DNA sequences that code for the same CDR3. V usage is TRBV5-1 and J usage is TRBJ2-5, with D perhaps TRBD1 (6 bases). Germline values: CDR1 SGHRS, CDR2 YFSETQ. V lost 0 bases and J lost 5, with 8 bases in between. The CDR3 length is 13 residues. The CDR3 region is CASSLGQGETQYF. In DNA form, the CDR3 reads TGCGCCAGCAGCTTGGGCCAGGGGGAGACCCAGTACTTC.

V gene TRBV2 combines with J gene TRBJ1-5; D not certain. The V gene's germline CDR1 is SNHLY and CDR2 FYNNEI. The CDR3 loop spans 15 amino acids. Trimming pared 2 bases from V and 3 bases from J, leaving 11 bases between. The CDR3 is CASSETELNNQPQHF. DNA of the CDR3: TGTGCCAGCAGTGAAACAGAATTAAACAATCAGCCCCAGCATTTT.

There are a few counts of this clone. The chain is built from TRBV6-5 and TRBJ2-7; D is possibly TRBD2 (5 bases). V lost 8 bases and J 4 bases, leaving 12 bases between the germline ends. Germline lookup yields CDR1 MNHEY and CDR2 SVGAGI. The CDR3 spans 12 residues. The CDR3 region has the DNA TGTGCCAGCGGTGGTCGGGATTACGAGCAGTACTTC. It is translated as CASGGRDYEQYF.

There are a few counts of this clone. V and J are TRBV28 and TRBJ1-4; no reliable D call. Germline values: CDR1 MDHEN, CDR2 SYDVKM. V lost 4 bases to trimming and J lost 8 bases, with 14 bases between them. This CDR3 comprises 14 residues. The CDR3, as DNA: TGTGCCAGCAGTTCCCACCCGCAAGGAGAAAAACTGTTTTTT. This gives the protein CASSSHPQGEKLFF.

The V gene is TRBV9, the J gene TRBJ1-1; TRBD1 might be the D (6 bases). The germline gives CDR1 SGDLS, CDR2 YYNGEE. Trimming pared 0 bases from V and 1 base from J, leaving 7 bases between. The CDR3 is made up of 14 amino acids. In DNA, the CDR3 is TGTGCCAGCAGCGTAGGCAGGGGGAACACTGAAGCTTTCTTT. Protein: CASSVGRGNTEAFF. Together with reference TRBV9 and TRBJ1-1, the CDR3 gives the full variable domain: DSGVTQTPKHLITATGQRVTLRCSPRSGDLSVYWYQQSLDQGLQFLIQYYNGEERAKGNILERFSAQQFPDLHSELNLSSLELGDSALYFCASSVGRGNTEAFFGQGTRLTVV.

The chain links TRBV27 to TRBJ2-1; D perhaps matches TRBD1 (5 bases). V lost 8 bases to trimming and J lost 8 bases, with 19 bases between them. CDR3 size: 14 residues. CDR1 MNHEY and CDR2 SMNVEV come from the germline V gene (reference sequence). Here the CDR3 DNA reads TGTGCCAGCGGGGCCGGGTCGTATGGGGATGAGCAGTTCTTC. This translates into CASGAGSYGDEQFF.

This clone was seen a few times. The genes are TRBV9 and TRBJ1-2; 7 nucleotides match TRBD1. The CDR3 has 13 amino acids. V shed 5 bases, J shed 5 bases, and the junction held 6 bases outside the gene matches. Germline-derived CDR1 and CDR2 are SGDLS and YYNGEE. The CDR3 is CASRETGTYGYTF. CDR3 in DNA: TGTGCCAGCAGGGAGACAGGGACTTATGGCTACACCTTC.

In its sample, this clone was seen a few times. The CDR3 here is CASSSLGGGLAGFNEQFF. The DNA of the CDR3 is TGTGCCAGCAGCTCTCTCGGGGGTGGACTAGCGGGTTTCAATGAGCAGTTCTTC. The V and J genes are TRBV7-9 and TRBJ2-1; 11 bases line up with TRBD2. CDR1 is SEHNR, CDR2 FQNEAQ, per germline (reference sequence). Trimming at V came to 4 bases and at J to 6 bases, leaving 14 bases not matched to a gene. The CDR3 has 18 residues.

This clone has more than one count but fewer than ten. J is TRBJ2-7 and V is TRBV7-9; 7 bases are shared with TRBD1. The CDR3 runs to 14 residues. Germline V gives CDR1 SEHNR, CDR2 FQNEAQ (reference sequence). V trimming: 4 bases; J trimming: 4 bases; junction bases outside the gene matches: 7. CDR3 bases: TGTGCCAGCAGCTCCTCCCTGACAGGGTACGAGCAGTACTTC. Its translation: CASSSSLTGYEQYF.

About this clone itself: Other DNA sequences of this sample code for an identical CDR3. The V call is TRBV5-4, the J call TRBJ1-2; D gene uncertain. Trimming shortened V by 4 bases and J by 2 bases, and 9 bases separated the two germline ends. The length of the CDR3 is 13 residues. Per germline, CDR1 SGHNT and CDR2 YYREEE (reference sequence). This CDR3 is CASSLTENYGYTF. CDR3 sequence (DNA): TGTGCCAGCAGCCTGACGGAGAACTATGGCTACACCTTC.